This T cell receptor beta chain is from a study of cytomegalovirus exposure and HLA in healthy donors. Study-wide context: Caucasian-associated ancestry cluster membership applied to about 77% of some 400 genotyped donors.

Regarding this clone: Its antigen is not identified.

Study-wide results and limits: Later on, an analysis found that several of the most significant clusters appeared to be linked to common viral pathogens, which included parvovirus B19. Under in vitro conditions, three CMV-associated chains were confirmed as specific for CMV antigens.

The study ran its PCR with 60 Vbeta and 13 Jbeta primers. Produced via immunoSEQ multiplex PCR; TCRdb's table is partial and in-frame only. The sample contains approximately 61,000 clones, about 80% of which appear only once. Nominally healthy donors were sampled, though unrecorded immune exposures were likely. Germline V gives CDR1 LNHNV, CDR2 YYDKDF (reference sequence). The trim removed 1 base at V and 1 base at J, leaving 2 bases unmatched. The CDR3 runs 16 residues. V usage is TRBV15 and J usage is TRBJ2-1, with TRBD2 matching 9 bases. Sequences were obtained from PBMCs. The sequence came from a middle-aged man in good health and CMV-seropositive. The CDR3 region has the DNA TGTGCCACCAGCAGAGGGCTAGCGGGGTCCTACAATGAGCAGTTCTTC. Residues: CATSRGLAGSYNEQFF.